Listed below are T cell receptor beta chains from one sample, sequenced in a study of T cells in Graves' hyperthyroidism and ophthalmopathy. In TCRdb, the multiplex PCR reads were re-called with MiXCR into one record per CDR3 protein. The repertoire includes 460,000 or so distinct CDR3 sequences, approximately 14% of them detected once, and around a sixth sits in the top ten. The sequenced material came from blood. Receptors were obtained from a woman between 18 and 30 years old with Graves' hyperthyroidism. Each CDR3 is given with its conserved first and last residue. The order of the fields is CDR3 DNA, CDR3 protein, D gene, V gene, J gene, clone size. D genes are given only for firm matches. The size of a clone is reported for some rows only, either as once, few or many, or as a class for expanded clones.

CDR3 DNA: TGTGCCAGCAGCTTCTCTTCTTACTATGGCTACACCTTC
CDR3 protein: CASSFSSYYGYTF
D gene: .
V gene: TRBV7-9
J gene: TRBJ1-2
clone size: .

CDR3 DNA: TGTGCCAGCAGCTTAGATTTAGGTCCCAATCAGCCCCAGCATTTT
CDR3 protein: CASSLDLGPNQPQHF
D gene: .
V gene: TRBV11-2
J gene: TRBJ1-5
clone size: many

CDR3 DNA: TGTGCTAGTAGTCTGGGGCTAGCGGCCTACAAGGAGCAGTACTTC
CDR3 protein: CASSLGLAAYKEQYF
D gene: TRBD2
V gene: TRBV12-5
J gene: TRBJ2-7
clone size: once

CDR3 DNA: TGCGCCAGCAGCTTGGTGCTGGTGAGGAAGGGACAAGAGACCCAGTACTTC
CDR3 protein: CASSLVLVRKGQETQYF
D gene: .
V gene: TRBV5-1
J gene: TRBJ2-5
clone size: .

CDR3 DNA: TGTGCCATCAGTGAGGGGGACAGGGCCCGCTCTGGAAACACCATATATTTT
CDR3 protein: CAISEGDRARSGNTIYF
D gene: TRBD1
V gene: TRBV10-3
J gene: TRBJ1-3
clone size: many

CDR3 DNA: TGTGCCAGCAGCTTAGCGCAAGGGTTTTATGAAAAACTGTTTTTT
CDR3 protein: CASSLAQGFYEKLFF
D gene: .
V gene: TRBV7-8
J gene: TRBJ1-4
clone size: many

CDR3 DNA: TGTGCCAGTAGTATAGCCGGGACGCTCGGCAATGAGCAGTTCTTC
CDR3 protein: CASSIAGTLGNEQFF
D gene: .
V gene: TRBV19
J gene: TRBJ2-1
clone size: many

CDR3 DNA: TGTGCCAGTAGTCGTCCGGGACACTCCGGGAATGAGCAGTTCTTC
CDR3 protein: CASSRPGHSGNEQFF
D gene: .
V gene: TRBV19
J gene: TRBJ2-1
clone size: many

CDR3 DNA: TGTGCCAGCAGCCATCTCGGGGGCTTGGGAGGTGACACTGAAGCTTTCTTT
CDR3 protein: CASSHLGGLGGDTEAFF
D gene: .
V gene: TRBV5-6
J gene: TRBJ1-1
clone size: many

CDR3 DNA: TGTGCCAGCAGCTTAGCGGACGGAGCCTACGAGCAGTACTTC
CDR3 protein: CASSLADGAYEQYF
D gene: .
V gene: TRBV11-3
J gene: TRBJ2-7
clone size: .

CDR3 DNA: TGCGCCAGCAGCCTATCTAGCCTCAATGAGCAGATCTTC
CDR3 protein: CASSLSSLNEQIF
D gene: .
V gene: TRBV5-1
J gene: TRBJ2-1
clone size: once

CDR3 DNA: TGCGCCAGCAGCCAAGAAGAGGGCAGTGAAGCTTTCTTT
CDR3 protein: CASSQEEGSEAFF
D gene: .
V gene: TRBV4-1
J gene: TRBJ1-1
clone size: few

CDR3 DNA: TGTGCCAGCAGTCACGGCGTGGGGGACTGGAGAGGTGGCTACACCTTC
CDR3 protein: CASSHGVGDWRGGYTF
D gene: .
V gene: TRBV28
J gene: TRBJ1-2
clone size: few

CDR3 DNA: TGTGCCAGCAGTGAGGGGATGGGCCTAGCGGGAGACCCAGATACGCAGTATTTT
CDR3 protein: CASSEGMGLAGDPDTQYF
D gene: TRBD2
V gene: TRBV2
J gene: TRBJ2-3
clone size: .

CDR3 DNA: TGCGCCAGCAGCCAAGTCAGGCTAATGACAGGCGGAGATCAGCCCCAGCATTTT
CDR3 protein: CASSQVRLMTGGDQPQHF
D gene: .
V gene: TRBV4-1
J gene: TRBJ1-5
clone size: many

CDR3 DNA: TGTGCCAGCAGTTTATCGACCCTAGCGGGAGGGCCCATGGGGACAGATACGCAGTATTTT
CDR3 protein: CASSLSTLAGGPMGTDTQYF
D gene: TRBD2
V gene: TRBV27
J gene: TRBJ2-3
clone size: many

CDR3 DNA: TGTGCCAGCAGCTCACCCGGGGGGCCGGATACGCAGTATTTT
CDR3 protein: CASSSPGGPDTQYF
D gene: .
V gene: TRBV11-2
J gene: TRBJ2-3
clone size: .

CDR3 DNA: TGTGCCAGCACCCCTGCTGCCTATAATTCACCCCTCCACTTT
CDR3 protein: CASTPAAYNSPLHF
D gene: .
V gene: TRBV6-2/TRBV6-3
J gene: TRBJ1-6
clone size: many

CDR3 DNA: TGTGCCAGCAGTTCCTTAGCGGGAGGGCCCAATGAGCAGTTCTTC
CDR3 protein: CASSSLAGGPNEQFF
D gene: TRBD2
V gene: TRBV28
J gene: TRBJ2-1
clone size: many

CDR3 DNA: TGCAGTGCTAGTCCTCCAACCGGGGTTGTAGTGAGGAGCCCCAATCAGCCCCAGCATTTT
CDR3 protein: CSASPPTGVVVRSPNQPQHF
D gene: .
V gene: TRBV20-1
J gene: TRBJ1-5
clone size: .

CDR3 DNA: TGTGCCATCAGGCCCGCGTCCCAGGGCGGGGATACGCAGTATTTT
CDR3 protein: CAIRPASQGGDTQYF
D gene: .
V gene: TRBV10-3
J gene: TRBJ2-3
clone size: few

CDR3 DNA: TGTGCCAGCAGTGACAGGGATAGTCAGCCCCAGCATTTT
CDR3 protein: CASSDRDSQPQHF
D gene: .
V gene: TRBV2
J gene: TRBJ1-5
clone size: many

CDR3 DNA: TGTGCCAGCAGTTTAAACAGGGCGGACATCGGCAATGAGCAGTTCTTC
CDR3 protein: CASSLNRADIGNEQFF
D gene: .
V gene: TRBV27
J gene: TRBJ2-1
clone size: many

CDR3 DNA: TGTGCCAGCAGCTTGGGGACAGGGAGCGTAAACACCATATATTTT
CDR3 protein: CASSLGTGSVNTIYF
D gene: TRBD1
V gene: TRBV5-5
J gene: TRBJ1-3
clone size: many

CDR3 DNA: TGTGCCAGCAGCCCCGCGGGGACATTAACAGATACGCAGTATTTT
CDR3 protein: CASSPAGTLTDTQYF
D gene: .
V gene: TRBV11-3
J gene: TRBJ2-3
clone size: many

CDR3 DNA: TGCAGCGTTGGACAGGACTCGAACACCGGGGAGCTGTTTTTT
CDR3 protein: CSVGQDSNTGELFF
D gene: .
V gene: TRBV29-1
J gene: TRBJ2-2
clone size: many

CDR3 DNA: TGTGCCAGCAGCCAAAGGGGCAGGGAGAACACCGGGGAGCTGTTTTTT
CDR3 protein: CASSQRGRENTGELFF
D gene: .
V gene: TRBV9
J gene: TRBJ2-2
clone size: many

CDR3 DNA: TGTGCCAGCAGCCGGGACGTCTACTCGCGCACTGAAGCTTTCTTT
CDR3 protein: CASSRDVYSRTEAFF
D gene: .
V gene: TRBV27
J gene: TRBJ1-1
clone size: many

CDR3 DNA: TGTGCCAGCACCGATTCTTCCGGGACAGCTCGTGAAAAACTGTTTTTT
CDR3 protein: CASTDSSGTAREKLFF
D gene: TRBD1
V gene: TRBV5-6
J gene: TRBJ1-4
clone size: few

CDR3 DNA: TGTGCCAGCTCACCACCCCAGGGCCCCAACACTGAAGCTTTCTTT
CDR3 protein: CASSPPQGPNTEAFF
D gene: .
V gene: TRBV18
J gene: TRBJ1-1
clone size: few

CDR3 DNA: TGCAGCGTTCCGGCCAGAATGGACAATGAGCAGTTCTTC
CDR3 protein: CSVPARMDNEQFF
D gene: .
V gene: TRBV29-1
J gene: TRBJ2-1
clone size: many

CDR3 DNA: TGTGCTAGTGGTTTGGCACGGTACACTGAAGCTTTCTTT
CDR3 protein: CASGLARYTEAFF
D gene: .
V gene: TRBV12-5
J gene: TRBJ1-1
clone size: many

CDR3 DNA: TGCAGCGTTGAATTGGCAACCTACTATGGCTACACCTTC
CDR3 protein: CSVELATYYGYTF
D gene: .
V gene: TRBV29-1
J gene: TRBJ1-2
clone size: few

CDR3 DNA: TGCAGTGCTAGATGGGGGGTAAATCAGCCCCAGCATTTT
CDR3 protein: CSARWGVNQPQHF
D gene: .
V gene: TRBV20-1
J gene: TRBJ1-5
clone size: .

CDR3 DNA: TGTGCCAGCATTGGTGGCCGAGACACCGGGGAGCTGTTTTTT
CDR3 protein: CASIGGRDTGELFF
D gene: .
V gene: TRBV28
J gene: TRBJ2-2
clone size: .

CDR3 DNA: TGCAGTGCGTCCGATTTGGCGGGAGTGGTAAGCTCCTACAATGAGCAGTTCTTC
CDR3 protein: CSASDLAGVVSSYNEQFF
D gene: TRBD2
V gene: TRBV20-1
J gene: TRBJ2-1
clone size: many

CDR3 DNA: TGTGCCTGTGACGAGAACACTGAAGCTTTCTTT
CDR3 protein: CACDENTEAFF
D gene: .
V gene: TRBV30
J gene: TRBJ1-1
clone size: few

CDR3 DNA: TGCAGCGTTCAGCTGTCAGGTGTTTCCTACAATGAGCAGTTCTTC
CDR3 protein: CSVQLSGVSYNEQFF
D gene: .
V gene: TRBV29-1
J gene: TRBJ2-1
clone size: many

CDR3 DNA: TGTGCCAGCAGCGGGACTAGCGGGAGGGCGTACCAAGAGACCCAGTACTTC
CDR3 protein: CASSGTSGRAYQETQYF
D gene: TRBD2
V gene: TRBV12-3/TRBV12-4
J gene: TRBJ2-5
clone size: many

CDR3 DNA: TGTGCCAGCAGCCAAGATAACAGGGGTTTTCTCTACGAGCAGTACTTC
CDR3 protein: CASSQDNRGFLYEQYF
D gene: TRBD1
V gene: TRBV14
J gene: TRBJ2-7
clone size: few

CDR3 DNA: TGTGCCAGTAACAACAGAATAAACACTGAAGCTTTCTTT
CDR3 protein: CASNNRINTEAFF
D gene: .
V gene: TRBV19
J gene: TRBJ1-1
clone size: .

CDR3 DNA: TGTGCCAGCAGTATCAGCGGGTTACTCACAGATACGCAGTATTTT
CDR3 protein: CASSISGLLTDTQYF
D gene: .
V gene: TRBV12-3/TRBV12-4
J gene: TRBJ2-3
clone size: many

CDR3 DNA: TGTGCCAGCACCGAGAGGAAGACCCAGTACTTC
CDR3 protein: CASTERKTQYF
D gene: .
V gene: TRBV6-1
J gene: TRBJ2-5
clone size: many